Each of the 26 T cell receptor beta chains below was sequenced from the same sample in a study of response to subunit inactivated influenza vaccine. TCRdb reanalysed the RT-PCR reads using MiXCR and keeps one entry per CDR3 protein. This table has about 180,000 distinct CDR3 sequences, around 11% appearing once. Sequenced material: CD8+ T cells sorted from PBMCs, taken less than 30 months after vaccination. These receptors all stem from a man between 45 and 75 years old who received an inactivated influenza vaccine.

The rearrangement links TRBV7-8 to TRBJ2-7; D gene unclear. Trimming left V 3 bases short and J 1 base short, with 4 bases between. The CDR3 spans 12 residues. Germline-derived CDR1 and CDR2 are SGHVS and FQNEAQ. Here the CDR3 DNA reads TGTGCCAGCAGCTTTGTGTCCTACGAGCAGTACTTC. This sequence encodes CASSFVSYEQYF.

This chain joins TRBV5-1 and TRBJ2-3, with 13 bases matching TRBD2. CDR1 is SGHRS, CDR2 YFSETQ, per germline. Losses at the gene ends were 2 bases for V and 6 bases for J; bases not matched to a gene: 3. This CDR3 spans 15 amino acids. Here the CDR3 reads CASSFGLAGVDTQYF. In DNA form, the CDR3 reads TGCGCCAGCAGCTTCGGACTAGCGGGAGTTGATACGCAGTATTTT.

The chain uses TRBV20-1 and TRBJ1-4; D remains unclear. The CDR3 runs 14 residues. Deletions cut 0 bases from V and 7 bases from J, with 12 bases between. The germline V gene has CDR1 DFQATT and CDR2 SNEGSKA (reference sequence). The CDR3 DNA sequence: TGCAGTGCTAGAGATTTTGGACTCGGTGAAAAACTGTTTTTT. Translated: CSARDFGLGEKLFF.

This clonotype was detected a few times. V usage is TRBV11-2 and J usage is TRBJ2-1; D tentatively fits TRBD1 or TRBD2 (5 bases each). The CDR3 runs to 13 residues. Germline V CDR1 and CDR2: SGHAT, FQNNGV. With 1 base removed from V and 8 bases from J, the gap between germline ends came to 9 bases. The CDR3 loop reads CASSLGDPDEQFF. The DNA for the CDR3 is TGTGCCAGCAGCTTAGGGGACCCCGATGAGCAGTTCTTC.

The CDR3 DNA reads as TGCGCCAGCAGCTTGACTTTGACCCGAGAAGCTTTCTTT. Translating it yields CASSLTLTREAFF. The chain recombines TRBV5-1 with TRBJ1-1; the D is unclear. V dropped 1 base and J dropped 8 bases, with 12 bases sitting between them. CDR1 SGHRS and CDR2 YFSETQ come from the germline V gene. The CDR3 is 13 amino acids. Full variable domain (outside the CDR3, taken from reference TRBV5-1 and TRBJ1-1): KAGVTQTPRYLIKTRGQQVTLSCSPISGHRSVSWYQQTPGQGLQFLFEYFSETQRNKGNFPGRFSGRQFSNSRSEMNVSTLELGDSALYLCASSLTLTREAFFGQGTRLTVV.

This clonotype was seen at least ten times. The CDR3 here is CSAITTTPYEAQYF. In DNA, the CDR3 is TGCAGTGCCATCACCACGACCCCGTATGAAGCGCAGTATTTT. This rearrangement joins TRBV20-1 to TRBJ2-3, with D unclear. The V gene's germline CDR1 is DFQATT and CDR2 SNEGSKA (reference sequence). Trimming stripped 6 bases from V and 10 bases from J, with 23 bases between. CDR3 length: 14 residues.

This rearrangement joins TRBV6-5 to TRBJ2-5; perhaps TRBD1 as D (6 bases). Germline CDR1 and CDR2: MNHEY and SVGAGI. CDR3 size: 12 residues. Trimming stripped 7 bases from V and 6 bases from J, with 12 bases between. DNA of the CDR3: TGTGCCAGCACCAACAGGGAAAAGACCCAGTACTTC. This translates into CASTNREKTQYF.

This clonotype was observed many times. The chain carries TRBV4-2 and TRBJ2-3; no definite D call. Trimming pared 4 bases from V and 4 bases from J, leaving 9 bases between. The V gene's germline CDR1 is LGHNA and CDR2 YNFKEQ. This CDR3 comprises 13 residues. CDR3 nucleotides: TGTGCCAGCAGCCGGGGTGCCGCAGATACGCAGTATTTT. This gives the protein CASSRGAADTQYF.

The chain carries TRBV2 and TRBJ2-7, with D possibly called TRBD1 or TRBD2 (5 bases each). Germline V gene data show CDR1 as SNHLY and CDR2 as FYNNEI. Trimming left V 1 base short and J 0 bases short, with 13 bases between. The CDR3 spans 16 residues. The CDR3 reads CASSEGVGAHSYEQYF. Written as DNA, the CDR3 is TGTGCCAGCAGTGAAGGGGTCGGGGCCCACTCCTACGAGCAGTACTTC.

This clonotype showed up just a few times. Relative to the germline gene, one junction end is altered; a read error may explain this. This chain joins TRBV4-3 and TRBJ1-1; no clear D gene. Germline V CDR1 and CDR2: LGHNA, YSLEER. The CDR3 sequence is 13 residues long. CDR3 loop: CASSPQWNAEAFF. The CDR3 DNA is TGCGCCAGCAGCCCCCAGTGGAACGCTGAAGCTTTCTTT.

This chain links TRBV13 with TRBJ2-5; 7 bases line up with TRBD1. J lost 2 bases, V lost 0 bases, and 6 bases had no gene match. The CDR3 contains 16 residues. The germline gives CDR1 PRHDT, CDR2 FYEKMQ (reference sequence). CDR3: CASSLGLTGKQETQYF. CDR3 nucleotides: TGTGCCAGCAGCTTAGGCCTGACAGGGAAGCAAGAGACCCAGTACTTC.

The CDR3 here is CASSDLKPYDEQYF. CDR3 nucleotides: TGTGCCAGCAGCGACCTGAAGCCATATGACGAGCAGTACTTC. The J gene is TRBJ2-7, the V gene TRBV4-2; D is undetermined. This CDR3 is 14 amino acids long. Per the germline V gene, CDR1 is LGHNA and CDR2 is YNFKEQ. The V gene lost 5 bases and the J gene lost 5 bases, with 16 bases spanning the gap.

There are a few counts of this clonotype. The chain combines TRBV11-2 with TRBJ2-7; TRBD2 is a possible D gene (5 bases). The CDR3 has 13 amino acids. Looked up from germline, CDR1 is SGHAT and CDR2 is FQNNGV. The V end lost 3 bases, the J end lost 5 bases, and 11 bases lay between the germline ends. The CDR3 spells CASSFGLTHEQYF. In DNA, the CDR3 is TGTGCCAGCAGCTTCGGACTCACCCACGAGCAGTACTTC.

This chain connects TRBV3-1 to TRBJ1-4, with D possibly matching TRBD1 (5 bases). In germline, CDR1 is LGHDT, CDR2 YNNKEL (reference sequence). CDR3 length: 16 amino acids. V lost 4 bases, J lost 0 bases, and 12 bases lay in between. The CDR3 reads CASSPGAPATNEKLFF. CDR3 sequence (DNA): TGTGCCAGCAGCCCCGGGGCTCCAGCAACTAATGAAAAACTGTTTTTT.

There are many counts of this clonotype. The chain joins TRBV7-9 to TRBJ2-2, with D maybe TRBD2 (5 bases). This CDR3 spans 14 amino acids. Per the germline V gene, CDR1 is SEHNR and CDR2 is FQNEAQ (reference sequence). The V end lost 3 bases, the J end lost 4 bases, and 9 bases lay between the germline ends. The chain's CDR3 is CASSFISGTGELFF. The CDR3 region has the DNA TGTGCCAGCAGCTTCATCAGCGGCACCGGGGAGCTGTTTTTT.

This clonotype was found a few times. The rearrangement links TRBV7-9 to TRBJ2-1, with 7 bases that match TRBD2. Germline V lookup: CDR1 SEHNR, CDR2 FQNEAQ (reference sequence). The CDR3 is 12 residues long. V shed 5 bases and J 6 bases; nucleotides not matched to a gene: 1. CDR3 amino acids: CASSRTSNEQFF. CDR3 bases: TGTGCCAGCAGCCGGACTAGCAATGAGCAGTTCTTC.

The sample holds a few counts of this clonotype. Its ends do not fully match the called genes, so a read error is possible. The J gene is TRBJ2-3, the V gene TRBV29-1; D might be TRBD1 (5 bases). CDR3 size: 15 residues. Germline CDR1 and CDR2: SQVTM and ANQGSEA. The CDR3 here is CSVEDWGDPTDKQYF. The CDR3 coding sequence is TGCAGCGTTGAAGATTGGGGCGACCCCACAGATAAGCAGTATTTT.

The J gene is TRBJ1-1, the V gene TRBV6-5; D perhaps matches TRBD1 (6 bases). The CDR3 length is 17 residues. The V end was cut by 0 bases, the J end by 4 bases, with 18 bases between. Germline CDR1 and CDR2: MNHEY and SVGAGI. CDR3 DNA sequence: TGTGCCAGCAGTTACTCGGGGGCCGCGAACGGCGGCACTGAAGCTTTCTTT. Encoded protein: CASSYSGAANGGTEAFF.

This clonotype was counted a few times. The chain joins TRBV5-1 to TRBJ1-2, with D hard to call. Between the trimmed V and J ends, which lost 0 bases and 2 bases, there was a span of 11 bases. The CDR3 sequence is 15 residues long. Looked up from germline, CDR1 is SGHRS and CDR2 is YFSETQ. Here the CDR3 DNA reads TGCGCCAGCAGCTTGGCGGTCTCCGGAAACTATGGCTACACCTTC. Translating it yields CASSLAVSGNYGYTF.

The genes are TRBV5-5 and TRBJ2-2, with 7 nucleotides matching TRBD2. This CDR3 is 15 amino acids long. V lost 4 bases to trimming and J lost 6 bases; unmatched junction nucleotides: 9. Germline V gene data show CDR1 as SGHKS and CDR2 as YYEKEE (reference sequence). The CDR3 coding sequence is TGTGCCAGCAGCCGGGAGGCGGGATTGGCCGGGGAGCTGTTTTTT. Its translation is CASSREAGLAGELFF.

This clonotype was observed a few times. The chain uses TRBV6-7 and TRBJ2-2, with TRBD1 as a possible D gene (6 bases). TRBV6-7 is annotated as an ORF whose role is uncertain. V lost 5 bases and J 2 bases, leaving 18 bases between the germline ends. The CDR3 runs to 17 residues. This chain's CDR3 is CASSDLTGTPNTGELFF. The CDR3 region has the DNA TGTGCCAGCAGTGACTTAACCGGGACACCAAACACCGGGGAGCTGTTTTTT.

In DNA, the CDR3 is TGTGCCAGCAGCTTCCCGTCAGACAGGGGGGACTACGAGCAGTACTTC. Protein sequence: CASSFPSDRGDYEQYF. The V gene is TRBV7-6, the J gene TRBJ2-7, with 9 bases that match TRBD1. V shed 3 bases and J 3 bases; nucleotides not matched to a gene: 9. This CDR3 has 16 residues. Germline lookup yields CDR1 SGHVS and CDR2 FNYEAQ.

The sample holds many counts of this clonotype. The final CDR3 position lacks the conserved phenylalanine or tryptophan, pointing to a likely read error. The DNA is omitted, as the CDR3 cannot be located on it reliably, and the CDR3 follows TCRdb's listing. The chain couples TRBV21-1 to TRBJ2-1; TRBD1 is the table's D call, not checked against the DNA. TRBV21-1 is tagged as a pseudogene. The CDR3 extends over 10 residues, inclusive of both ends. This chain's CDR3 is CASSKVTGRI.

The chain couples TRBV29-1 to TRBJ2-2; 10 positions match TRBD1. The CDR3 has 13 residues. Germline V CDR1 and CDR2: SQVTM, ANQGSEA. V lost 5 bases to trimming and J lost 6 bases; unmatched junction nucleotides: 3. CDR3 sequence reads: CSVLTGGSGELFF. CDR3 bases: TGCAGCGTTTTGACAGGGGGCTCCGGGGAGCTGTTTTTT.

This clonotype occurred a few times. The CDR3 is CASGLAGGHNEQFF. CDR3 DNA sequence: TGTGCCAGCGGACTAGCGGGGGGGCACAATGAGCAGTTCTTC. J is TRBJ2-1 and V is TRBV7-6, with 15 bases lining up with TRBD2. The CDR3 contains 14 residues. The V gene's germline CDR1 is SGHVS and CDR2 FNYEAQ. V shed 8 bases and J 5 bases; nucleotides not matched to a gene: 1.

DNA for the CDR3: TGTGCCACCAGTGATTTGTCACAGGGAGACGCTCAGTACTTC. Its translation: CATSDLSQGDAQYF. The chain uses TRBV24-1 and TRBJ2-7; D might be TRBD1 (6 bases). V lost 0 bases and J lost 10, with 15 bases in between. The CDR3 totals 14 residues. CDR1 is KGHDR, CDR2 SFDVKD, per germline.